These T cell receptor beta chains were read from a single sample in a study of CD4 T cells in relation to SARS-CoV-2 and coronaviruses. The protocol was immunoSEQ multiplex PCR, while the TCRdb copy is restricted to in-frame clones and leaves out a portion. The sample lists approximately 20,000 clones; roughly 80% were seen once. Antigens for these TCRs are unknown. The specimen sequenced was CD4+ T cells from PBMCs, cultured in vitro. The receptors originated from a human donor in good health. Both conserved end residues are part of each CDR3. Each record gives: clone size, D gene, V gene, J gene, CDR3 DNA, CDR3 protein. A D gene is named only where the DNA matches it firmly. Only part of the rows carry a size: once, few, many, or a class if the clone is expanded.

.	.	TRBV7-2	TRBJ1-4	TGTGCCAGCAGCTTAGTAGGACGGGATGAAAAACTGTTTTTT	CASSLVGRDEKLFF
.	TRBD1	TRBV19	TRBJ2-7	TGTGCCAGTAGGGACAGGGCTTCCTACGAGCAGTACTTC	CASRDRASYEQYF
.	.	TRBV20-1	TRBJ1-1	TGCAGTGCTAGTTTGAGTGGGAACACTGAAGCTTTCTTT	CSASLSGNTEAFF
.	TRBD2	TRBV9	TRBJ2-1	TGTGCCCTACCTAGCGGGAGGGCACTAGTAGGCAATGAGCAGTTCTTC	CALPSGRALVGNEQFF
.	.	TRBV28	TRBJ1-6	TGTGCCAGCAGTAAACGACAGGCTGGGGGTTCACCCCTCCACTTT	CASSKRQAGGSPLHF
.	.	TRBV10-3	TRBJ2-3	TGTGCCATCAGTGAGTCGAGTGACTTCACAGATACGCAGTATTTT	CAISESSDFTDTQYF
.	.	TRBV5-1	TRBJ2-7	TGCGCCAGCAGCTTGGTAGGGTCCGAGCAGTACTTC	CASSLVGSEQYF
.	.	TRBV5-1	TRBJ2-1	TGCGCCAGCAGAAGTGGGGGCCCCTACAATGAGCAGTTCTTC	CASRSGGPYNEQFF
.	TRBD2	TRBV3-1/TRBV3-2	TRBJ2-1	TGTGCCAGCAGCCAAGATAGTGGGACTAGCGGGAATTTCTACAATGAGCAGTTCTTC	CASSQDSGTSGNFYNEQFF
.	TRBD2	TRBV19	TRBJ2-7	TGTGCCAGTAGTGCCGGGACTAGCACCTACGAGCAGTACTTC	CASSAGTSTYEQYF
large	TRBD2	TRBV7-2	TRBJ2-1	TGTGCCAGCAGCTCCTACGGGACTAGCGGCTTTGAGCAGTTCTTC	CASSSYGTSGFEQFF
once	TRBD1	TRBV27	TRBJ1-4	TGTGCCAGCAGTCAGGACAGGGTGGATGAAAAACTGTTTTTT	CASSQDRVDEKLFF
once	.	TRBV9	TRBJ2-7	TGTGCCAGCAGCGTCACAGGTACGGGCGAGCAGTACTTC	CASSVTGTGEQYF
.	TRBD1	TRBV19	TRBJ1-1	TGTGCCAGTAGTCGCGACAGGGCCCACACTGAAGCTTTCTTT	CASSRDRAHTEAFF
.	.	TRBV6-5	TRBJ2-2	TGTGCCACCACCACAATGGGGAGGACCGGGGAGCTGTTTTTT	CATTTMGRTGELFF
.	.	TRBV29-1	TRBJ1-4	TGCCCCTCTCGAAGGGCGGGTAATGAAAAACTGTTTTTT	CPSRRAGNEKLFF